This section outlines one T cell receptor (beta chain) sequence together with its context. Systemic immunosuppression or a history of autoimmune disease excluded patients. The CDR3 runs to 13 residues. V lost 4 bases, J lost 7 bases, and 15 bases lay in between. Germline-derived CDR1 and CDR2 are SGHNT and YYREEE (reference sequence). This entry belongs to a study of OX40 agonist ivuxolimab in advanced cancers. At the level of the study: Earlier anti-PD-1, anti-PD-L1 or anti-CTLA-4 therapy was permitted; 35% to 50% had received some. Partial responses occurred in three patients (one hepatocellular carcinoma, two cutaneous melanoma).

Only in-frame clones appear in the TCRdb table, and some are missing; sequencing was by immunoSEQ multiplex PCR. The data contain over 80,000 clones, approximately 87% of them singletons. This chain uses TRBV5-4 with TRBJ2-7, with D perhaps matching TRBD1 or TRBD2 (5 bases each). Source: CD4+ or CD8+ T cells sorted from blood, taken in a trial of the OX40 agonist ivuxolimab. The clonotype was recovered from an adult with an advanced solid tumor such as melanoma, head and neck, liver or kidney cancer. CDR3 sequence: CASSPPRGVEQYF. CDR3 nucleotides: TGTGCCAGCAGCCCACCAAGAGGGGTGGAGCAGTACTTC.